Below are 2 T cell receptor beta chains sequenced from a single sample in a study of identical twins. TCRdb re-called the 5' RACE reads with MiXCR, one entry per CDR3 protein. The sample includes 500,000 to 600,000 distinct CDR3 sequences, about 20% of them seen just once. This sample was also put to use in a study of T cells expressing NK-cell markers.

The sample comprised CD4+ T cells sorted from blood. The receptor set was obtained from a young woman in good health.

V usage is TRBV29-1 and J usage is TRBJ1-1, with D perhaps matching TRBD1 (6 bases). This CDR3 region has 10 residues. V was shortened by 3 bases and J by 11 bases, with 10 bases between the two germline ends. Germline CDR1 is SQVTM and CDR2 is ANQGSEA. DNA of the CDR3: TGCAGCGTTGAGATACAGGGTGCTTTCTTT. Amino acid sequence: CSVEIQGAFF.

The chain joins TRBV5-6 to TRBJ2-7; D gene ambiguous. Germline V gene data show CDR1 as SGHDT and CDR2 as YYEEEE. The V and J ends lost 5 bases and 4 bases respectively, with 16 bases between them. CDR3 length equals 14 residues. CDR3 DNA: TGTGCCAGCAGGTCGGCTACCAACCCGTACGAGCAGTACTTC. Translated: CASRSATNPYEQYF. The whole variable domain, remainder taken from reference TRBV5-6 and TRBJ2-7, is DAGVTQSPTHLIKTRGQQVTLRCSPKSGHDTVSWYQQALGQGPQFIFQYYEEEERQRGNFPDRFSGHQFPNYSSELNVNALLLGDSALYLCASRSATNPYEQYFGPGTRLTVT.